One and the same sample provided the 12 T cell receptor beta chains below, sequenced in a study of blood T cells in healthy people across ages. A J-beta primer mix and a sample-barcoded 5' primer were used in a second PCR of about 7 to 12 cycles. TCRdb reprocessed the 5' RACE reads via MiXCR and lists one record per CDR3 protein. This table has about 1.8 million distinct CDR3 sequences, around half appearing once. Specimen: blood. The source of these receptors is a woman aged 40 to 50 in good health.

In the case of this clonotype: At one boundary the junction diverges from the germline segment, which might be a read error. This sequence joins TRBV7-7 and TRBJ2-3; unclear D gene. This CDR3 region has 13 residues. Germline CDR1 SSHAT, CDR2 FNYEAQ (reference sequence). This CDR3 reads CASSPGRTDAQYF. In DNA, the CDR3 is TGTGCTAGCAGCCCCGGACGCACAGATGCGCAGTATTTT.

This clonotype has only a few counts. The chain employs TRBV27 and TRBJ2-5, with TRBD1 identical over 9 bases. Trimming at V came to 5 bases and at J to 4 bases, leaving 8 bases not matched to a gene. The germline gives CDR1 MNHEY, CDR2 SMNVEV (reference sequence). CDR3 size: 15 residues. The CDR3, as DNA: TGTGCCAGCAGTGTCAACAGGGGGCAGGGAGAGACCCAGTACTTC. Amino acid sequence: CASSVNRGQGETQYF.

The chain combines TRBV10-3 with TRBJ2-2; TRBD2 is a possible D gene (7 bases). Germline V gene lookup returns CDR1 ENHRY and CDR2 SYGVKD. Trimming left V 8 bases short and J 0 bases short, with 16 bases between. The CDR3 consists of 16 residues. CDR3 DNA sequence: TGTGCCATCGGCCGGGGGCGGGGGCCGAACACCGGGGAGCTGTTTTTT. Its translation is CAIGRGRGPNTGELFF.

The V gene is TRBV12-3 or TRBV12-4, the J gene TRBJ1-1; 8 bases map to TRBD1. V dropped 7 bases and J dropped 4; count of bases not matched to a gene: 8. The CDR3 has 14 amino acids. The CDR3 coding sequence is TGTGCCAGCACCACGACAGGGGCATCCACTGAAGCTTTCTTT. Translating it yields CASTTTGASTEAFF.

This clonotype was counted at least ten times. The rearrangement joins TRBV4-2 to TRBJ2-7; 11 bases are shared with TRBD2. The V and J ends lost 0 bases and 3 bases, in that order; junction bases with no gene match: 7. From germline, CDR1 is LGHNA and CDR2 YNFKEQ. The CDR3 runs to 17 residues. The CDR3 nucleotides read TGTGCCAGCAGCCAAGAGTCTAGCGGGGGGCCATACTACGAGCAGTACTTC. Its protein product is CASSQESSGGPYYEQYF.

In regard to this clonotype: A read error is possible here, since a much larger clone lies one base away. The V call is TRBV6-1, the J call TRBJ2-7, with D uncertain. The germline gives CDR1 MNHNS, CDR2 SASEGT. The CDR3 sequence is 12 residues long. This chain's CDR3 is CASGEASYEQYF. As DNA, the CDR3 is TGTGCCAGCGGTGAAGCCTCCTACGAGCAGTACTTC.

This clonotype was seen at least ten times. The rearrangement links TRBV12-3 or TRBV12-4 to TRBJ2-5; the match to TRBD2 covers 7 bases. CDR3 length equals 13 residues. V lost 3 bases to trimming and J lost 7 bases; unmatched junction nucleotides: 5. The CDR3 protein is CASSLAGRGTQYF. Written as DNA, the CDR3 is TGTGCCAGCAGTTTGGCAGGGAGGGGGACCCAGTACTTC.

V and J are TRBV7-2 and TRBJ1-1; a weak D match, TRBD1 (5 bases). The V gene's germline CDR1 is SGHTA and CDR2 FQGNSA. The CDR3 loop spans 15 amino acids. Trimming shortened V by 1 base and J by 3 bases, and 12 bases separated the two germline ends. CDR3 bases: TGTGCCAGCAGCTTAGACGTGGGGCGGGACACTGAAGCTTTCTTT. It encodes CASSLDVGRDTEAFF.

The genes are TRBV2 and TRBJ2-1; D is possibly TRBD1 (5 bases). The CDR3 is 15 residues long. The germline V and J ends were trimmed by 7 bases and 0 bases, with 13 bases remaining between them. Germline V gene sequence: CDR1 SNHLY, CDR2 FYNNEI. The CDR3: CASMRTTNSYNEQFF. CDR3 nucleotide sequence: TGTGCCAGCATGAGGACAACAAACTCCTACAATGAGCAGTTCTTC.

This sequence joins TRBV6-4 and TRBJ2-7; tentatively, D is TRBD2 (5 bases). In germline, CDR1 is MRHNA, CDR2 SNTAGT. Trimming pared 0 bases from V and 7 bases from J, leaving 13 bases between. The CDR3 has 14 residues. In nucleotides, the CDR3 is TGTGCCAGCAGTGACTCGATTGAGGGCCATGAGCAGTACTTC. Protein sequence: CASSDSIEGHEQYF.

The chain combines TRBV3-1 with TRBJ2-5; tentatively, D is TRBD1 (6 bases). V shed 2 bases and J shed 0 bases, with 13 bases lying between them. The CDR3 covers 16 residues. Germline CDR1 LGHDT, CDR2 YNNKEL (reference sequence). The CDR3 DNA is TGTGCCAGCAGCCAACCGGGACACCGGTACCAAGAGACCCAGTACTTC. As protein: CASSQPGHRYQETQYF.

The CDR3 DNA sequence: TGTGCCAGCAGCGCCCGGACTAGCGGGGGTTCTATTCGGACAGATACGCAGTATTTT. Translated: CASSARTSGGSIRTDTQYF. This chain connects TRBV9 to TRBJ2-3; TRBD2 aligns across 13 bases. CDR3 length: 19 amino acids. The V and J ends lost 3 bases and 3 bases, in that order; junction bases with no gene match: 13. Per the germline V gene, CDR1 is SGDLS and CDR2 is YYNGEE.